This T cell receptor (beta chain) is from a study of OX40 agonist ivuxolimab in advanced cancers. At the level of the study: Those treated in dose escalation had hepatocellular carcinoma, melanoma, renal cell cancer or head and neck cancer. Three patients responded partially, comprising one with hepatocellular carcinoma and two with cutaneous melanoma. A history of anti-PD-1, anti-PD-L1 or anti-CTLA-4 therapy was acceptable, and more than 30% had some.

Cycle 7 day 1, cycle 4 day 1, and baseline were the timepoints at which blood was sampled. Assay used: immunoSEQ multiplex PCR; TCRdb lists only in-frame clones, some missing. The repertoire holds tens of thousands of clones, with around 85% as singletons. The CDR3 runs 14 residues. Trimming left V 6 bases short and J 5 bases short, with 16 bases between. CDR1 is MNHEY and CDR2 is SVGAGI in the germline V gene. The chain joins TRBV6-5 to TRBJ1-2, with D possibly TRBD1 on 6 matching bases. The sample was CD4+ or CD8+ T cells sorted from blood, taken in a trial of the OX40 agonist ivuxolimab. This TCR came from an adult with an advanced solid tumor such as melanoma, head and neck, liver or kidney cancer. The CDR3 region is CASSPGVRGYGYTF. DNA of the CDR3: TGTGCCAGCAGCCCGGGGGTCAGGGGTTATGGCTACACCTTC.